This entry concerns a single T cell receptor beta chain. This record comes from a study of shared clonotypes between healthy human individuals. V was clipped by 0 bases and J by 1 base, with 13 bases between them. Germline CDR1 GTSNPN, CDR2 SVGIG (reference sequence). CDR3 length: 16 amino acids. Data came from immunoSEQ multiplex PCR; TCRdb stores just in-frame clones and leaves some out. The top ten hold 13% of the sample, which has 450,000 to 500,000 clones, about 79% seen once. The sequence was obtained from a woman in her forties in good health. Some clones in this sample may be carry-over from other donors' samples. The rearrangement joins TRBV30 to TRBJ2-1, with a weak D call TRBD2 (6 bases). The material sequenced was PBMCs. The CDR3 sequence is CAWSVWQGGSYNEQFF. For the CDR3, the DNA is TGTGCCTGGAGTGTCTGGCAGGGAGGATCCTACAATGAGCAGTTCTTC.